The TCR beta chain under discussion was sequenced for a study of cytomegalovirus exposure and HLA in healthy donors (dated 2017 in TCRdb). Concerning the study at large: In an earlier analysis of approximately 500 of the donors, about 270 Gb of sequence data and 117 million unique TCR beta sequences from roughly 200 million T cells were reported. In the later analysis, no new phenotypic data were used to find candidate immune exposures; instead, reliance was placed on TCR beta sequences and their occurrence across donors. Using immunosequencing, the study profiled T cell repertoires from approximately 700 subjects and related those repertoires to cytomegalovirus serostatus. In addition to the first cohort of 666 subjects, a separate validation cohort of over 90 different subjects was used. Because of strong linkage in the cohort, 5 or 6 DR-DQ haplotypes were treated as single units for association and clustering. Of the 300 to 500 genotyped donors, approximately 80% were placed in the genetic ancestry cluster associated with self-reported Caucasian donors. Alongside the repertoire data, information on donor age, sex, ethnicity and CMV serostatus was compiled. The study combined high-throughput TCR immunosequencing, statistical association of individual TCRs with disease status, and machine learning to predict cytomegalovirus infection status. Among under 450 genotyped donors of the cohort, an average of around 240,000 unique TCR beta nucleotide sequences were sequenced per donor, roughly 18% of them non-productive. The number of donors typed differed by locus, with roughly 620-640 for A, B, C, DRB1 and DQB1, 522 for DQA1, 606 for DPA1, and over 400 for DPB1. Every repertoire in the discovery cohort had been generated on one and the same sequencing platform. Roughly 300 gigabases of sequencing data and approximately 85 million unique TCR sequences were included in an early release covering about 620 HLA-typed donors. The study aimed to test whether signatures of past pathogen exposure could be identified by cataloging public T cell receptors. In an earlier analysis of 500 to 650 of the donors, high-throughput TCR beta sequencing was used to judge whether each TCR beta V gene segment behaved as functional or pseudogenic. Class I and class II HLA loci were covered by the typing at four-digit resolution. A later analysis re-analyzed previously published TCR beta repertoires from about 600 donors and added high-resolution HLA genotyping to study TCR occurrence patterns. In a later genetic analysis, genome-wide SNP genotypes for about 55% of the roughly 700 donors were used, and that subset was treated as a discovery cohort.

Results and caveats for the whole study, not just this receptor: A later genetic analysis reported fewer N-insertions in productive TCRs among donors in an Asian-associated ancestry cluster than the roughly 720-donor mean. This cohort had only TCR beta chains sequenced, and the lack of alpha or paired-chain data limited which features could be detected. Presence/absence analyses assumed roughly uniform sequencing depth across donors, an assumption that may not hold. According to a later analysis, most CMV-associated TCR beta chains appeared to be HLA-restricted, and the HLA associations seemed to be driven largely by CMV exposure. Compared with equally common non-associated chains, HLA-associated TCR beta chains in a later analysis were more clonally expanded and had lower generation probabilities. An earlier analysis of approximately 570 of the donors showed that most TCR beta V segments appeared in productive rearrangements either about 87% or about 30% of the time, which broadly matched IMGT annotations. The classifier was reported to diagnose cytomegalovirus status with high specificity and sensitivity in both the original cohort and the validation cohort. The study listed over 150 TCR beta chains as associated with cytomegalovirus. Strong co-occurrence of HLA alleles, especially DR and DQ, made assigning TCR associations to individual alleles difficult. Because HLA typing was missing for some donors at each locus, association tests included only the typed subset. In vitro tests confirmed that a few of the cytomegalovirus-associated TCR beta chains recognize cytomegalovirus antigens. In a later analysis, several top co-occurrence clusters were reported to appear linked to parvovirus B19, influenza, CMV and Epstein-Barr virus. Most TCR sequences were seen in very few donors, while some public TCRs were found in many individuals. A further reported finding was that TCR beta sequences accurately predicted the HLA-A and HLA-B alleles for most subjects in the first cohort. A later genetic analysis associated a missense DCLRE1C variant with V-gene and J-gene trimming of TCR beta chains, and an independent cohort replicated the association. The authors suggested that the approach could potentially be extended to other disease states and immunological phenotypes. A cluster of highly shared sequence variants was judged likely to be a technical artifact of the sequencing pipeline. In a later analysis, the rate of TCR association differed among HLA loci, with DRB1 alleles having the most associated TCRs and HLA-C alleles having the fewest. Some IMGT-functional V segments, including TRBV6-2 and TRBV6-3, could not be distinguished by the 87-base-pair reads and were therefore excluded. Because counts were too low, seventeen rarely observed V segments, including chromosome 9 orphons, were excluded from the earlier analysis of 587 of the donors. At a false discovery rate of 0.05, a later analysis linked approximately 18,000 TCR beta sequences to specific HLA alleles. For the cohort, immune exposure information was limited to CMV serostatus. Linkage disequilibrium might explain the correlated functional status among segregating V segments, but an unknown experimental factor could not be excluded.

The germline V gene yields MNHNS for CDR1 and SASEGT for CDR2. Deletion took 3 bases off V and 6 bases off J, with a span of 21 bases between the germline ends. Its CDR3 holds 16 amino acids, cysteine through phenylalanine. CDR3 DNA is the only sequence kept; it has 48 bases, read in frame from the first base. A word on this clone: Its cognate antigen has yet to be identified. No clone much larger than this one lies a single base away; base qualities are absent.

The cohort comprised 550 to 700 healthy bone marrow donors. Cohort members were all nominally healthy when sampled, although unrecorded immune exposures were likely present. The donor tested CMV seropositive and was one of the 289 seropositive cohort members. Every donor gave a peripheral blood sample, and the peripheral blood mononuclear cells from that sample were used for TCR beta sequencing. The Qiagen DNeasy Blood Extraction Kit was used to extract genomic DNA from the blood cell samples. The library came from the immunoSEQ multiplex PCR assay. A mixture of 60 forward primers for TCR Vbeta segments and 13 reverse primers for TCR Jbeta segments was used in the multiplex PCR. Amplification of the CDR3 region of rearranged TCR beta genes was performed with a multiplex PCR assay on genomic DNA. The amplified TCR beta libraries were sequenced on the Illumina HiSeq System as 87-base-pair reads. Regarding the original processing steps: In a later analysis, tens of millions of unique TCR beta chains were counted across the 690 or so repertoires, and around 11 million of these chains were shared by at least two donors. Raw reads were error-corrected and collapsed into unique sequences by a nearest-neighbor algorithm in which closely related sequences were merged to remove PCR and sequencing errors. V, D and J gene segments were assigned by aligning CDR3 sequences to IMGT reference sequences. For a sequence to be retained, at least a six-nucleotide match to both a V gene segment and a J gene segment was required. A rearrangement was called productive if the CDR3 had no stop codons and remained in frame with V and J, and every other rearrangement was called non-productive. CDR3 was defined according to IMGT convention as the region running from the second conserved V-encoded cysteine to the conserved J-encoded phenylalanine. The earlier analysis of some 540 of the donors excluded any sequence lacking an unambiguous match to a single V gene segment. An earlier analysis of a few hundred of the donors classified V segments as functional when productive rearrangements were above 56.7% and as segregating when the standard deviation between donors was above 5%. A statistical classification framework was built for diagnosing cytomegalovirus status from the catalog of TCR beta chain sequences. V and J gene assignment, in a later analysis, came from comparing TCR nucleotide sequences with IMGT/GENE-DB human TR gene sequences. Using the TCRdist pipeline, a later analysis assigned CDR3 sequences along with most-parsimonious VDJ recombination scenarios. A later analysis defined each TCR beta chain by its CDR3 amino acid sequence plus V-gene family, and excluded reads lacking a unique V-gene family. In a later analysis, fewer than 650 highly shared, low-generation-probability nucleotide sequences were removed to address suspected cross-contamination and a sequencing artifact. A later analysis calculated a clonal expansion index for each public chain from normalized within-repertoire ranks of inferred template counts. In a later analysis, generation probabilities were computed using a VDJ recombination model fitted to out-of-frame rearrangements, and the results were checked against IGoR. In a later analysis, hypergeometric tests were used to score TCR-TCR, TCR-HLA and TCR-CMV co-occurrence, with a repertoire-size bias correction applied to TCR pairs. False discovery rates were estimated in a later analysis by permuting HLA or CMV assignments 20 times. A later analysis grouped co-occurring TCRs with DBSCAN, adding TCRdist sequence similarity when clustering within HLA-allele-positive subsets. For co-occurrence clustering, repertoires with fewer than 30,000 or more than 120,000 public chains were excluded, along with four or five repertoires with anomalous nucleotide sharing. The clones in this table, taken by TCRdb from immuneACCESS, are in-frame only. Not every clone is retained; where verified, under half of the shortfall comes from an unresolved V gene, and the cause of the rest is unknown. D and trimming come from the DNA, and the V and J calls and clone size come from that table. Recorded for this sample are tens of thousands of clones; about 70% of them occurred a single time. The ten largest account for roughly a fifth of the sample.

Material: PBMCs. The chain couples TRBV6-1 to TRBJ2-7, with TRBD2 as a weak D call on 5 bases. The TCR was taken from a woman aged 60-70 years in good health and CMV-seropositive. The nucleotide sequence reads as follows: TGTGCCAGCAGTGAGGCGGAGGCGGGTTCGATGGTCGAGCAGTACTTC. This codes for CASSEAEAGSMVEQYF.